This TCR beta chain originates from a study of T cell changes during pregnancy in multiple sclerosis (dated 2019 in TCRdb). In the study overall: Changes in the T cell repertoire over the course of pregnancy were examined in this study in women with multiple sclerosis.

The library was made by the immunoSEQ multiplex PCR assay. What TCRdb holds here is the immuneACCESS table cut down to in-frame rearrangements. Part of the clones is not present; checked against another copy, under half of the missing clones reflect an unresolved V gene, and the others are unexplained. The sample table contains about 50,000 clones; only one count was recorded for roughly 92% of them. The ten largest clones add up to around 0.38% of the sample. The germline V gene yields MNHEY for CDR1 and SVGAGI for CDR2. Reading from cysteine to phenylalanine, the CDR3 counts 14 amino acids. Just CDR3 DNA is preserved here, 42 bases in frame from base 1. The germline V and J ends show losses of 6 bases and 0 bases respectively, and no gene match explains 4 bases of the junction. Note on this clone: Its target antigen remains unknown. No clone much larger than this one lies a single base away; base qualities are absent.

The sequencing here drew on CD4+ T cells from peripheral blood mononuclear cells, taken before pregnancy. The chain was built from TRBV6-5 and TRBJ1-1, with 7 middle bases fitting TRBD1. The sequence was obtained from a female donor with multiple sclerosis, enrolled in a pregnancy study. CDR3 region: CASSMTGMNTEAFF. The nucleotide sequence reads TGTGCCAGCAGCATGACAGGGATGAACACTGAAGCTTTCTTT.